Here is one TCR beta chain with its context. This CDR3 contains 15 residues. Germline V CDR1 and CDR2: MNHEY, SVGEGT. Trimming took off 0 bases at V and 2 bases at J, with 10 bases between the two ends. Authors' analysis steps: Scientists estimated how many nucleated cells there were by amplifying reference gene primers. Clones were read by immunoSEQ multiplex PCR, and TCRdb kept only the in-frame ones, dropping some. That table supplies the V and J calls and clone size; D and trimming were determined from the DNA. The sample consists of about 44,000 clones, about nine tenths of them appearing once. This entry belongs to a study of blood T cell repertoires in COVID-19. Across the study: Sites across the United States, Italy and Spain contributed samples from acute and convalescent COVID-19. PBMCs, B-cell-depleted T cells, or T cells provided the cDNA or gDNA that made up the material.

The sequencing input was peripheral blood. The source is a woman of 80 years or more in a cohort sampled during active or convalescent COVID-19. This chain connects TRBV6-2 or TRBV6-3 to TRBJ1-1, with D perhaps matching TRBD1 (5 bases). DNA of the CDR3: TGTGCCAGCAGTTACTCTGGGCAGGGAAACACTGAAGCTTTCTTT. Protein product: CASSYSGQGNTEAFF.